This entry describes one TCR beta chain. Its antigen remains unidentified. A junction end diverges from the germline sequence, so it may reflect a read error. The PCR was carried out with 60 Vbeta primers and 13 Jbeta primers. Clones were read by immunoSEQ multiplex PCR, and TCRdb kept only the in-frame ones, dropping some. The top ten clones hold more than 1.5% of a sample with about 120,000 clones, about 81% of them seen once. This CDR3 has 16 residues. Germline CDR1 SEHNR, CDR2 FQNEAQ (reference sequence). The entry originates in a study of cytomegalovirus exposure and HLA in healthy donors. Study results and limitations: A later analysis found that most CMV-associated TCR beta chains appeared HLA-restricted.

This receptor was taken from a man aged 40-49 years in good health and CMV-seronegative. This chain joins TRBV7-9 and TRBJ2-7; TRBD1 agrees at 8 bases. Sequencing was carried out using PBMCs. The CDR3 nucleotides are TGTTCCAGCAGCTTAGCCTCCGACAGGGGACTCTACGAGCAGTACTTC. As protein: CSSSLASDRGLYEQYF. The whole variable domain, remainder taken from reference TRBV7-9 and TRBJ2-7, is DTGVSQNPRHKITKRGQNVTFRCDPISEHNRLYWYRQTLGQGPEFLTYFQNEAQLEKSRLLSDRFSAERPKGSFSTLEIQRTEQGDSAMYLCSSSLASDRGLYEQYFGPGTRLTVT.